Presented here are 24 T cell receptor beta chains from one specimen sequenced in a study of blood T cell repertoires in COVID-19. Sequenced by immunoSEQ multiplex PCR; TCRdb stores in-frame clones only, minus some. The sample comprises 45,000 to 55,000 clones, about four fifths of which are singletons, and around 1.6% rests with the top ten. The sample taken for sequencing was peripheral blood. The receptors were gathered from a middle-aged man with acute or convalescent COVID-19.

V usage is TRBV3-1 (or the pseudogene TRBV3-2) and J usage is TRBJ1-6; 11 nucleotides align to TRBD1. Germline-derived CDR1 and CDR2 are LGHDT and YNNKEL (reference sequence). CDR3 length equals 15 residues. J was trimmed by 8 bases and V by 4 bases; bases with no gene match: 4. CDR3 sequence (DNA): TGTGCCAGCAGCCCCTTGGGACAGGGGGATTCACCCCTCCACTTT. Its translation is CASSPLGQGDSPLHF.

The V gene is TRBV10-1, the J gene TRBJ2-7, with D possibly matching TRBD1 (5 bases). This CDR3 comprises 13 residues. V lost 8 bases to trimming and J lost 1 base, with 12 bases between them. Germline V gives CDR1 WNHNN, CDR2 SYGVQD (reference sequence). In nucleotides, the CDR3 is TGCGCCAGCTCCCTTGGGGCTTCCTACGAGCAGTACTTC. Its translation is CASSLGASYEQYF.

V usage is TRBV9 and J usage is TRBJ2-2; 9 nucleotides agree with TRBD2. V shed 0 bases and J 5 bases; nucleotides not matched to a gene: 5. There are 16 residues in the CDR3. Germline V CDR1 and CDR2: SGDLS, YYNGEE. CDR3 sequence: CASSVVSGSSTGELFF. Written as DNA, the CDR3 is TGTGCCAGCAGCGTAGTTAGCGGGAGTTCGACCGGGGAGCTGTTTTTT. Looking up the rest from reference TRBV9 and TRBJ2-2 gives the full variable domain: DSGVTQTPKHLITATGQRVTLRCSPRSGDLSVYWYQQSLDQGLQFLIQYYNGEERAKGNILERFSAQQFPDLHSELNLSSLELGDSALYFCASSVVSGSSTGELFFGEGSRLTVL.

This chain connects TRBV24-1 to TRBJ1-5; a weak D match, TRBD1 (6 bases). V shed 4 bases and J shed 7 bases, with 16 bases lying between them. The CDR3 extends over 15 amino acids. CDR1 is KGHDR and CDR2 is SFDVKD in the germline V gene. CDR3 in amino acids: CATSEADRSEQPQHF. The CDR3 DNA reads as TGTGCCACCAGTGAAGCCGACAGGTCGGAGCAGCCCCAGCATTTT.

V and J are TRBV4-1 and TRBJ1-1, with 10 bases that match TRBD1. V lost 5 bases to trimming and J lost 10 bases; unmatched junction nucleotides: 19. The CDR3 contains 17 residues. Germline lookup yields CDR1 MGHRA and CDR2 YSYEKL. The CDR3 bases are TGCGCCAGCAGCGATCATTTGCGGGGACAGGGGCCATCAGTAGCTTTCTTT. It encodes CASSDHLRGQGPSVAFF.

Here the CDR3 reads CASSKTGGVGTDTQYF. In DNA, the CDR3 is TGTGCCAGCAGCAAGACTGGGGGCGTGGGCACAGATACGCAGTATTTT. V and J are TRBV7-2 and TRBJ2-3; maybe TRBD1 (6 bases). With 5 bases removed from V and 1 base from J, the gap between germline ends came to 16 bases. CDR3 length: 16 residues. Germline loops: CDR1 SGHTA, CDR2 FQGNSA.

The chain recombines TRBV28 with TRBJ2-5; TRBD2 is a possible D gene (6 bases). Germline values: CDR1 MDHEN, CDR2 SYDVKM. Trimming cost V 6 bases and J 2 bases, with 22 bases left between them. The length of the CDR3 is 17 residues. In nucleotides, the CDR3 is TGTGCCAGCAGGTTCAAGCCCCAGGAGACTAGACAAGAGACCCAGTACTTC. Translated: CASRFKPQETRQETQYF.

This chain uses TRBV6-6 with TRBJ1-6; D unresolved. The CDR3 sequence is 14 residues long. In germline, CDR1 is MNHNY, CDR2 SVGAGI (reference sequence). V lost 7 bases and J 7 bases, leaving 14 bases between the germline ends. CDR3 loop: CASTPKRGNSPLHF. The DNA of the CDR3 is TGTGCCAGCACCCCAAAGAGAGGGAATTCACCCCTCCACTTT.

This clone was seen ten or more times. CDR3 region: CASSFGMGQVDTGELFF. CDR3 coding DNA: TGTGCCAGCAGCTTCGGGATGGGACAGGTCGACACCGGGGAGCTGTTTTTT. This chain connects TRBV13 to TRBJ2-2, with 8 bases matching TRBD1. CDR1 is PRHDT, CDR2 FYEKMQ, per germline (reference sequence). The length of the CDR3 is 17 residues. Germline trimming cut 3 bases from V and 3 bases from J; bases unmatched to any gene: 9.

This CDR3 reads CASRSGGQGNTGELFF. CDR3 nucleotides: TGTGCCAGCAGGTCTGGGGGACAGGGTAACACCGGGGAGCTGTTTTTT. This chain uses TRBV28 with TRBJ2-2, with 9 positions matching TRBD1. J lost 2 bases, V lost 6 bases, and 7 bases had no gene match. This CDR3 is 16 amino acids long. Germline CDR1 and CDR2: MDHEN and SYDVKM.

V is TRBV18 and J is TRBJ2-6, with unresolved D. Trimming shortened V by 4 bases and J by 0 bases, and 13 bases separated the two germline ends. Germline CDR1 is KGHSH and CDR2 is LQKENI. The CDR3 extends over 17 amino acids. CDR3 sequence reads: CASSRAEVVSGANVLTF. The CDR3 bases are TGTGCCAGCTCACGCGCTGAGGTGGTCTCTGGGGCCAACGTCCTGACTTTC.

This clone appeared a few times. This chain connects TRBV7-7 to TRBJ2-1, with 10 positions matching TRBD2. This CDR3 is 16 amino acids long. The J segment lost 2 bases and the V segment lost 3 bases, leaving 4 bases of the junction unmatched. CDR1 is SSHAT, CDR2 FNYEAQ, per germline (reference sequence). The CDR3 protein is CASSLNSGRAYNEQFF. The CDR3 DNA reads TGTGCCAGCAGCTTGAACAGCGGGAGGGCCTACAATGAGCAGTTCTTC. The whole variable domain, filled in from reference TRBV7-7 and TRBJ2-1, reads GAGVSQSPRYKVTKRGQDVTLRCDPISSHATLYWYQQALGQGPEFLTYFNYEAQPDKSGLPSDRFSAERPEGSISTLTIQRTEQRDSAMYRCASSLNSGRAYNEQFFGPGTRLTVL.

CDR3 loop: CASSLDPGGYTF. CDR3 nucleotide sequence: TGTGCCAGCAGCTTAGATCCGGGGGGCTACACCTTC. J is TRBJ1-2 and V is TRBV11-2; no clear D. The V gene lost 0 bases and the J gene lost 8 bases, with 7 bases spanning the gap. Germline CDR1 reads SGHAT; CDR2 reads FQNNGV. This CDR3 contains 12 residues.

The gene calls are TRBV6-2 or TRBV6-3 and TRBJ1-3; a weak D match, TRBD1 (5 bases). Looked up from germline, CDR1 is MNHEY and CDR2 is SVGEGT. V was cut by 2 bases and J by 4 bases, with 24 bases left in between. The CDR3 extends over 19 amino acids. CDR3 in amino acids: CASSYGTFFGGTAGNTIYF. The DNA for the CDR3 is TGTGCCAGCAGTTACGGGACCTTCTTCGGCGGGACGGCCGGAAACACCATATATTTT.

This clone appeared once. The V call is TRBV19, the J call TRBJ1-3; 12 nucleotides match TRBD1. This CDR3 spans 15 amino acids. Germline lookup yields CDR1 LNHDA and CDR2 SQIVND (reference sequence). After removal of 7 bases from V and 3 bases from J, the junction contained 4 bases not matched to a gene. The DNA of the CDR3 is TGTGCCAGTATGGGACAGGGGGCGGATGGAAACACCATATATTTT. This translates into CASMGQGADGNTIYF.

The CDR3 sequence: CASGGAGYGYTF. Written as DNA, the CDR3 is TGTGCCAGTGGGGGGGCTGGCTATGGCTACACCTTC. The V and J genes are TRBV3-1 (or the pseudogene TRBV3-2) and TRBJ1-2, with D possibly matching TRBD1 (6 bases). The V gene lost 9 bases and the J gene lost 4 bases, with 12 bases spanning the gap. CDR3 length: 12 residues. Germline CDR1 and CDR2: LGHDT and YNNKEL (reference sequence).

CDR3 coding DNA: TGCGCCAGCAGCTTGACGGGACAGGGGAACAATGAGCAGTTCTTC. Amino acid sequence: CASSLTGQGNNEQFF. The chain uses TRBV5-1 and TRBJ2-1; TRBD1 aligns across 10 bases. J lost 5 bases, V lost 1 base, and 3 bases had no gene match. Per germline, CDR1 SGHRS and CDR2 YFSETQ. The CDR3 totals 15 residues. The whole variable domain, filled in from reference TRBV5-1 and TRBJ2-1, reads KAGVTQTPRYLIKTRGQQVTLSCSPISGHRSVSWYQQTPGQGLQFLFEYFSETQRNKGNFPGRFSGRQFSNSRSEMNVSTLELGDSALYLCASSLTGQGNNEQFFGPGTRLTVL.

This clone is a singleton in its sample. The gene calls are TRBV19 and TRBJ2-3; TRBD1 aligns across 7 bases. Looked up from germline, CDR1 is LNHDA and CDR2 is SQIVND (reference sequence). There are 14 residues in the CDR3. V was pared by 5 bases and J by 0 bases, with 2 bases of the junction left unmatched. CDR3 residues: CASSGQVSTDTQYF. CDR3 coding DNA: TGTGCCAGTAGTGGACAGGTTAGCACAGATACGCAGTATTTT.

The rearrangement links TRBV1 to TRBJ1-5; the table gives TRBD1 as D, unverified against the DNA. TRBV1 is reported as a pseudogene. This CDR3 spans 15 amino acids. In DNA form, the CDR3 reads TGCACCAGCAGCCAAGGACAGAATGGTAATCAGCCCCAGCATTTT. This codes for CTSSQGQNGNQPQHF.

V is TRBV28 and J is TRBJ2-3, with D perhaps matching TRBD1 (6 bases). The germline gives CDR1 MDHEN, CDR2 SYDVKM. Trimming cost V 6 bases and J 2 bases, with 15 bases left between them. The CDR3 has 15 residues. CDR3 DNA: TGTGCCAGCAGGGACAGACGACTCTACACAGATACGCAGTATTTT. Translation gives CASRDRRLYTDTQYF.

The chain couples TRBV5-1 to TRBJ1-1, with D tentatively TRBD1 (5 bases). Germline lookup yields CDR1 SGHRS and CDR2 YFSETQ. This CDR3 has 15 residues. The ends were cut back, 0 bases at V and 3 bases at J, with 12 bases in the middle. The CDR3 DNA is TGCGCCAGCAGCTTGGCCAGTGGGGCACACACTGAAGCTTTCTTT. This translates into CASSLASGAHTEAFF. Full variable domain (remainder filled in from reference TRBV5-1 and TRBJ1-1): KAGVTQTPRYLIKTRGQQVTLSCSPISGHRSVSWYQQTPGQGLQFLFEYFSETQRNKGNFPGRFSGRQFSNSRSEMNVSTLELGDSALYLCASSLASGAHTEAFFGQGTRLTVV.

The chain has TRBV7-2 and TRBJ2-3, with a tentative D call TRBD2 (7 bases). Trimming removed 5 bases at V and 0 bases at J, with 12 bases between. The CDR3 length is 15 residues. Germline V CDR1 and CDR2: SGHTA, FQGNSA. This CDR3 is CASSPGGPSTDTQYF. CDR3 coding DNA: TGTGCCAGCAGCCCCGGGGGGCCTAGCACAGATACGCAGTATTTT.

This chain joins TRBV5-6 and TRBJ2-7; D may be TRBD2 (5 bases). There are 13 residues in the CDR3. Germline V CDR1 and CDR2: SGHDT, YYEEEE. Trimming cost V 2 bases and J 4 bases, with 10 bases left between them. This chain's CDR3 is CASSLDRGYEQYF. The DNA of the CDR3 is TGTGCCAGCAGCTTAGATCGGGGTTACGAGCAGTACTTC.

Only one count was recorded for this clone. Here the CDR3 reads CSVDGGEDTQYF. Here the CDR3 DNA reads TGCAGCGTGGATGGAGGAGAGGATACGCAGTATTTT. V and J are TRBV29-1 and TRBJ2-3, with a tentative D call TRBD2 (5 bases). CDR1 and CDR2 (germline): SQVTM, ANQGSEA. The germline V and J ends were trimmed by 6 bases and 6 bases, with 13 bases remaining between them. The CDR3 extends over 12 amino acids.